Listed here are 27 T cell receptor beta chains from one sample, sequenced in a study of beta chain features in type 1 diabetes. Their recognized antigens are unknown. The whole isolated RNA underwent reverse transcription, so sequencing captured expressed TCRB transcripts. Some clones are missing from TCRdb's copy, which holds only in-frame ones; the method was immunoSEQ multiplex PCR. The table shows more than 250,000 clones, with 13% to 15% occurring only once. Study outcomes and limitations: Shortening that was moderate but significant affected the TCRB CDR3s of Type 1 diabetes patients in all four CD4+ subsets.

Sequences were obtained from naive CD4+ T cells from blood. Receptor source: a man under 40 with type 1 diabetes.

This clone was picked up a small number of times. This chain links TRBV5-4 with TRBJ2-1; perhaps TRBD2 as D (5 bases). Germline CDR1 SGHNT, CDR2 YYREEE (reference sequence). This CDR3 spans 12 amino acids. V gave up 0 bases and J gave up 8 bases, with 6 bases separating them. The CDR3: CASSLGEHEQFF. The DNA of the CDR3 is TGTGCCAGCAGCTTGGGGGAGCATGAGCAGTTCTTC.

Turning to this clone: Relative to the germline gene, one junction end is altered; a read error may explain this. The chain recombines TRBV7-7 with TRBJ2-1; 9 positions match TRBD1. The CDR3 is 15 amino acids. Germline lookup yields CDR1 SSHAT and CDR2 FNYEAQ (reference sequence). The CDR3 region has the DNA TGTGCTAGCAGCCTCGGGACAGGGCCGCTCAATGAGCAGTTCTTC. Translation: CASSLGTGPLNEQFF.

This clone was observed a handful of times. The gene calls are TRBV11-2 and TRBJ1-1; no clear D. Trimming stripped 5 bases from V and 1 base from J, with 14 bases between. CDR1 and CDR2 from the germline V gene are SGHAT and FQNNGV. CDR3 length: 15 amino acids. The CDR3 region has the DNA TGTGCCAGCAGCCCGTGGACTGCGGAGAACACTGAAGCTTTCTTT. Its translation is CASSPWTAENTEAFF.

This clone appeared a few times. The V and J genes are TRBV6-5 and TRBJ1-1; 8 nucleotides agree with TRBD1. The CDR3 totals 14 residues. Germline-derived CDR1 and CDR2 are MNHEY and SVGAGI. V lost 5 bases to trimming and J lost 1 base; unmatched junction nucleotides: 3. The DNA for the CDR3 is TGTGCCAGCAGTGAAGACAGGGGGAACACTGAAGCTTTCTTT. Residues: CASSEDRGNTEAFF.

The sample holds many counts of this clone. The V and J genes are TRBV29-1 and TRBJ2-4; a weak D match, TRBD1 (5 bases). CDR1 is SQVTM and CDR2 is ANQGSEA in the germline V gene. The V gene lost 2 bases and the J gene lost 5 bases, with 7 bases spanning the gap. The CDR3 covers 12 residues. This chain's CDR3 is CSVEQGENIQYF. The CDR3 coding sequence is TGCAGCGTTGAACAGGGCGAAAACATTCAGTACTTC.

This clone was counted only a few times. The chain links TRBV6-1 to TRBJ1-5, with unresolved D. Trimming left V 0 bases short and J 2 bases short, with 14 bases between. The germline gives CDR1 MNHNS, CDR2 SASEGT. The CDR3 length is 17 residues. CDR3 nucleotides: TGTGCCAGCAGTGAAGCCCCGTCGCGGGCCCGCAATCAGCCCCAGCATTTT. Translated: CASSEAPSRARNQPQHF.

J is TRBJ1-1 and V is TRBV6-1, with TRBD1 as a possible D gene (5 bases). The CDR3 extends over 14 amino acids. Trimming took 10 bases from V and 0 from J, leaving 15 bases between them. The germline V gene has CDR1 MNHNS and CDR2 SASEGT. The CDR3 DNA sequence: TGTGCCACCCGGGGGGGGTTAGTGAACACTGAAGCTTTCTTT. Residues: CATRGGLVNTEAFF.

Comments on this clone: This sample also contains other DNA sequences that code for the same CDR3. The chain links TRBV29-1 to TRBJ2-3; TRBD2 matches at 8 bases. The CDR3 is made up of 14 amino acids. V dropped 3 bases and J dropped 0; count of bases not matched to a gene: 2. In germline, CDR1 is SQVTM, CDR2 ANQGSEA. In DNA, the CDR3 is TGCAGCGTTGAGCGGGGGGCGAGCACAGATACGCAGTATTTT. Residues: CSVERGASTDTQYF.

V is TRBV6-5 and J is TRBJ2-4, with TRBD1 as a possible D gene (6 bases). The CDR3 is 15 amino acids. CDR1 is MNHEY, CDR2 SVGAGI, per germline. V lost 4 bases to trimming and J lost 3 bases, with 13 bases between them. CDR3 amino acids: CASSSQGGRKNIQYF. The CDR3 bases are TGTGCCAGCAGTTCCCAAGGGGGACGCAAAAACATTCAGTACTTC.

There are a few counts of this clone. The chain is built from TRBV6-5 and TRBJ2-1, with 13 bases identical to TRBD2. Germline CDR1 is MNHEY and CDR2 is SVGAGI. This CDR3 comprises 13 residues. Unmatched junction bases numbered 6, after V lost 11 bases and J lost 8 bases. The CDR3 DNA sequence: TGTGCCTCCGCGGGACTAGCGGGACATGAGCAGTTCTTC. Translated, it gives CASAGLAGHEQFF.

This chain connects TRBV7-9 to TRBJ2-1; 10 bases map to TRBD2. The CDR3 sequence is 14 residues long. J gave up 9 bases and V 3 bases, and 5 bases lay outside the gene matches. Germline V lookup: CDR1 SEHNR, CDR2 FQNEAQ (reference sequence). The CDR3 sequence is CASSFLAGESEQFF. CDR3 nucleotides: TGTGCCAGCAGCTTCCTAGCGGGAGAATCTGAGCAGTTCTTC.

The V call is TRBV7-9, the J call TRBJ2-3; TRBD1 matches 12 bases. Germline V gene lookup returns CDR1 SEHNR and CDR2 FQNEAQ (reference sequence). The V gene end was trimmed by 5 bases and the J gene end by 6 bases; junction bases not matched to a gene: 6. This CDR3 has 15 residues. CDR3 bases: TGTGCCAGCAGCAGCCGGGACAGGGGGCGTGATACGCAGTATTTT. The encoded protein is CASSSRDRGRDTQYF. Based on the CDR3 plus reference TRBV7-9 and TRBJ2-3, the full variable domain is DTGVSQNPRHKITKRGQNVTFRCDPISEHNRLYWYRQTLGQGPEFLTYFQNEAQLEKSRLLSDRFSAERPKGSFSTLEIQRTEQGDSAMYLCASSSRDRGRDTQYFGPGTRLTVL.

This clone was observed a few times. The chain couples TRBV9 to TRBJ2-3; TRBD2 matches at 13 bases. This CDR3 region has 18 residues. CDR1 SGDLS and CDR2 YYNGEE come from the germline V gene. The J segment lost 2 bases and the V segment lost 0 bases, leaving 6 bases of the junction unmatched. CDR3 nucleotide sequence: TGTGCCAGCAGCGTAGCTGACGGGACTAGCGGGATCACAGATACGCAGTATTTT. Residues: CASSVADGTSGITDTQYF.

This clone has more than one count but fewer than ten. The chain employs TRBV18 and TRBJ2-4; 9 positions match TRBD2. The germline V gene has CDR1 KGHSH and CDR2 LQKENI. Trimming cost V 4 bases and J 8 bases; bases outside gene matches: 9. The CDR3 length is 15 residues. The CDR3 coding sequence is TGTGCCAGCTCACGCCGTGAGCGGGAGGATTACATTCAGTACTTC. Its protein product is CASSRREREDYIQYF.

The chain uses TRBV18 and TRBJ2-5, with unresolved D. The germline V gene has CDR1 KGHSH and CDR2 LQKENI. CDR3 length: 15 amino acids. Trimming removed 0 bases from V and 3 bases from J, with 11 bases in between. The CDR3 here is CASSPPRRPKETQYF. Written as DNA, the CDR3 is TGTGCCAGCTCACCACCGAGGCGACCAAAAGAGACCCAGTACTTC. The variable domain in full, completed from reference TRBV18 and TRBJ2-5, reads NAGVMQNPRHLVRRRGQEARLRCSPMKGHSHVYWYRQLPEEGLKFMVYLQKENIIDESGMPKERFSAEFPKEGPSILRIQQVVRGDSAAYFCASSPPRRPKETQYFGPGTRLLVL.

This clone has a single count. The V and J genes are TRBV7-2 and TRBJ2-7; D is ambiguous. Germline lookup yields CDR1 SGHTA and CDR2 FQGNSA. The CDR3 sequence is 14 residues long. The germline V and J ends were trimmed by 0 bases and 1 base, with 7 bases remaining between them. CDR3: CASSLAPLSYEQYF. The CDR3 region has the DNA TGTGCCAGCAGCTTAGCACCACTATCCTACGAGCAGTACTTC.

The chain joins TRBV7-6 to TRBJ1-1; 7 bases align to TRBD1. The CDR3 is made up of 13 amino acids. J lost 6 bases, V lost 1 base, and 2 bases had no gene match. CDR1 SGHVS and CDR2 FNYEAQ come from the germline V gene. CDR3 in amino acids: CASSLGQGAEAFF. Here the CDR3 DNA reads TGTGCCAGCAGCTTAGGGCAGGGGGCTGAAGCTTTCTTT.

The chain joins TRBV4-3 to TRBJ2-2; 8 bases agree with TRBD2. The CDR3 has 17 amino acids. Germline V gene sequence: CDR1 LGHNA, CDR2 YSLEER. The trim removed 3 bases at V and 5 bases at J, leaving 11 bases unmatched. CDR3 coding DNA: TGCGCCAGCAGCCAGTCTCCGGGACTAGTAAGGACCGGGGAGCTGTTTTTT. Its translation is CASSQSPGLVRTGELFF.

This clone was detected only a few times. V and J are TRBV5-1 and TRBJ2-1, with 8 nucleotides matching TRBD2. Trimming removed 6 bases from V and 5 bases from J; junction bases left unmatched: 13. Per the germline V gene, CDR1 is SGHRS and CDR2 is YFSETQ. This CDR3 is built from 16 residues. CDR3 sequence (DNA): TGCGCCAGCACTTGGGCCCCTCTTAGCGGGAACAATGAGCAGTTCTTC. Translation gives CASTWAPLSGNNEQFF.

V usage is TRBV2 and J usage is TRBJ2-1; 10 nucleotides line up with TRBD2. Germline CDR1 is SNHLY and CDR2 is FYNNEI. V lost 3 bases and J lost 5; bases outside the gene matches: 4. The CDR3 is 15 amino acids. The CDR3 DNA reads as TGTGCCAGCAGTGATTTAGGACTAGCGGACAATGAGCAGTTCTTC. Translating it yields CASSDLGLADNEQFF.

The rearrangement uses TRBV5-1 and TRBJ1-4; 10 bases are a match to TRBD1. Germline CDR1 reads SGHRS; CDR2 reads YFSETQ. The CDR3 spans 14 residues. V shed 2 bases and J 8 bases; nucleotides not matched to a gene: 3. The CDR3 sequence: CASSFGTGEEKLFF. The CDR3 DNA reads as TGCGCCAGCAGCTTCGGGACAGGGGAGGAAAAACTGTTTTTT.

The chain carries TRBV6-5 and TRBJ1-1; perhaps TRBD1 as D (5 bases). The CDR3 sequence is 10 residues long. Germline CDR1 MNHEY, CDR2 SVGAGI. V was clipped by 8 bases and J by 6 bases, with 7 bases between them. The CDR3 region has the DNA TGTGCCAGCCGGGGGGCTGAAGCTTTCTTT. Translated: CASRGAEAFF.

This clone has more than one count but fewer than ten. The chain employs TRBV30 and TRBJ2-7, with D unresolved. This CDR3 contains 12 residues. V was trimmed by 3 bases and J by 5 bases, leaving 11 bases between them. Germline-derived CDR1 and CDR2 are GTSNPN and SVGIG (reference sequence). CDR3 sequence (DNA): TGTGCCTGGAGCCGAGACTGGGACGAGCAGTACTTC. Protein product: CAWSRDWDEQYF.

The table lists this clone with a few counts. The rearrangement links TRBV2 to TRBJ1-2; D gene ambiguous. The CDR3 totals 12 residues. Per germline, CDR1 SNHLY and CDR2 FYNNEI. Trimming cost V 7 bases and J 8 bases, with 14 bases left between them. CDR3 nucleotides: TGTGCCAGCAAAGAAAGTGGCACAGGCTACACCTTC. Translation: CASKESGTGYTF.

V is TRBV19 and J is TRBJ2-1; D perhaps matches TRBD1 (5 bases). This CDR3 has 13 residues. Deletions cut 6 bases from V and 3 bases from J, with 9 bases between. Germline CDR1 and CDR2: LNHDA and SQIVND (reference sequence). This CDR3 is CASRKDNYNEQFF. As DNA, the CDR3 is TGTGCCAGTAGAAAGGACAACTACAATGAGCAGTTCTTC.

The rearrangement links TRBV7-2 to TRBJ1-3, with D perhaps TRBD1 (6 bases). The germline V gene encodes CDR1 SGHTA and CDR2 FQGNSA. This CDR3 comprises 16 residues. Trimming cost V 4 bases and J 4 bases, with 17 bases left between them. The DNA for the CDR3 is TGTGCCAGCAGCTATGGACAGCTCCAGGGAGGAAACACCATATATTTT. Encoded protein: CASSYGQLQGGNTIYF.

The V call is TRBV18, the J call TRBJ2-1; possibly TRBD1 for D (6 bases). CDR1 is KGHSH, CDR2 LQKENI, per germline. The CDR3 consists of 14 residues. Trimming pared 3 bases from V and 7 bases from J, leaving 13 bases between. The CDR3 region has the DNA TGTGCCAGCTCACCCGTGGACAGCTATAATGAGCAGTTCTTC. Amino acids: CASSPVDSYNEQFF.